Listed below are T cell receptor beta chains from one sample, sequenced in a study of T cell responses to AZD1222 COVID-19 vaccine. Clones were sequenced by immunoSEQ multiplex PCR, and TCRdb holds only the in-frame ones, with some missing. The sample holds about 88,000 clones; about 88% are singletons and the top ten take roughly 4%. The source was peripheral blood, collected on day 0 of AZD1222 vaccination. These receptor sequences come from an adult in good health. The CDR3 runs from the conserved cysteine through the conserved F or W. Fields, in order: J gene, V gene, D gene, clone size, CDR3 protein, CDR3 DNA. The D gene is left open where the match is weak. Rows give clone size only sometimes, using once, few, many, or a class for an expanded clone.

>TRBJ1-1|TRBV6-5|NA|NA
CASTLVGGNTEAFF
TGTGCCAGCACCCTCGTGGGGGGGAACACTGAAGCTTTCTTT
>TRBJ2-3|TRBV7-2|NA|few
CASSFALRDTQYF
TGTGCCAGCAGTTTCGCCCTACGAGATACGCAGTATTTT
>TRBJ2-1|TRBV11-2|TRBD2|NA
CASSFPVAGFSYNEQFF
TGTGCCAGCAGCTTCCCCGTAGCGGGATTCTCCTACAATGAGCAGTTCTTC
>TRBJ2-1|TRBV2|NA|NA
CASSYTEDEQFF
TGTGCCAGTTCGTACACTGAGGATGAGCAGTTCTTC
>TRBJ2-7|TRBV11-2|NA|NA
CASSLAGVPYEQYF
TGTGCCAGCAGCTTAGCGGGGGTTCCTTACGAGCAGTACTTC
>TRBJ1-5|TRBV19|TRBD1|NA
CASTLDRGRDQPQHF
TGTGCCAGTACCCTGGACAGGGGGCGCGATCAGCCCCAGCATTTT
>TRBJ1-2|TRBV6-5|NA|NA
CASTPGPINYGYTF
TGTGCCAGCACCCCGGGACCGATAAACTATGGCTACACCTTC
>TRBJ2-4|TRBV2|NA|NA
CASQLAKNIQYF
TGTGCCAGCCAGCTAGCCAAAAACATTCAGTACTTC
>TRBJ1-2|TRBV3-1/TRBV3-2|NA|many
CASSHRSLPTNNYGYTF
TGTGCCAGCAGCCATCGGAGCCTTCCAACTAATAACTATGGCTACACCTTC
>TRBJ2-7|TRBV23-1|NA|NA
CASSQSSQGSNEQYF
TGCGCCAGCAGTCAATCGTCACAGGGAAGTAACGAGCAGTACTTC
>TRBJ1-6|TRBV10-3|NA|once
CAIRPPGGGSPLHF
TGTGCCATCAGGCCTCCAGGAGGTGGTTCACCCCTCCACTTT
>TRBJ2-3|TRBV6-2/TRBV6-3|NA|NA
CASSYERLGTDTQYF
TGTGCCAGCAGTTACGAGCGGTTGGGCACAGATACGCAGTATTTT
>TRBJ1-1|TRBV29-1|NA|NA
CSVDRGLNTEAFF
TGCAGCGTTGATCGGGGGCTGAACACTGAAGCTTTCTTT
>TRBJ1-5|TRBV28|NA|NA
CASSDGTEYSNQPQHF
TGTGCCAGCAGTGACGGGACCGAATATAGCAATCAGCCCCAGCATTTT
>TRBJ2-7|TRBV2|NA|NA
CASSTTYMYF
TGTGCCAGCAGCACCACGTATATGTACTTC
>TRBJ1-2|TRBV18|NA|NA
CASSPQGQDGYTF
TGTGCCAGCTCACCTCAGGGTCAGGATGGCTACACCTTC
>TRBJ1-2|TRBV2|NA|NA
CASSVSSGGGYTF
TGTGCCAGCAGTGTTTCTAGTGGGGGCGGCTACACCTTC
>TRBJ1-2|TRBV2|NA|NA
CATQQEQIGNGYTF
TGTGCCACCCAACAGGAGCAGATAGGAAATGGCTACACCTTC